The 8 T cell receptor beta chains below all came from one sample that was sequenced in a study of blood T cell repertoires in COVID-19. Produced via immunoSEQ multiplex PCR; TCRdb's table is partial and in-frame only. The table lists 310,000 or so clones, around 90% of them singletons. The sequenced sample consisted of peripheral blood. These receptors originate from a man between 65 and 85 years old with acute or convalescent COVID-19.

The V and J genes are TRBV11-2 and TRBJ2-7; D perhaps matches TRBD1 (6 bases). Deletions cut 5 bases from V and 4 bases from J, with 12 bases between. The V gene's germline CDR1 is SGHAT and CDR2 FQNNGV. The CDR3 length is 13 residues. The CDR3 sequence: CASSPGHRYEQYF. The CDR3 DNA follows: TGTGCCAGCAGCCCGGGACACCGATACGAGCAGTACTTC. The full variable domain, in which reference TRBV11-2 and TRBJ2-7 provide the parts outside the CDR3, is EAGVAQSPRYKIIEKRQSVAFWCNPISGHATLYWYQQILGQGPKLLIQFQNNGVVDDSQLPKDRFSAERLKGVDSTLKIQPAKLEDSAVYLCASSPGHRYEQYFGPGTRLTVT.

This clone was detected only once. The V gene is TRBV9, the J gene TRBJ2-2, with 10 bases identical to TRBD1. Trimming at V came to 3 bases and at J to 0 bases, leaving 2 bases not matched to a gene. The CDR3 totals 16 residues. From germline, CDR1 is SGDLS and CDR2 YYNGEE. The CDR3 DNA follows: TGTGCCAGCAGCGCCGGACAGGGGGCGAACACCGGGGAGCTGTTTTTT. Its protein product is CASSAGQGANTGELFF.

This rearrangement joins TRBV9 to TRBJ1-6; D remains unclear. The CDR3 spans 14 residues. Germline loops: CDR1 SGDLS, CDR2 YYNGEE. Trimming took off 4 bases at V and 4 bases at J, with 9 bases between the two ends. CDR3 nucleotide sequence: TGTGCCAGCAGCATGTCCGCGTATAATTCACCCCTCCACTTT. Encoded protein: CASSMSAYNSPLHF.

The CDR3 nucleotides read TGTGCCAGCAGCAAAGCGCTCCAGGGCCCAATCTATGGCTACACCTTC. Protein: CASSKALQGPIYGYTF. The chain uses TRBV21-1 and TRBJ1-2; the listed D gene, TRBD1, was not tested against the DNA. TRBV21-1 is shown as a pseudogene. The CDR3 runs 16 residues.

V gene TRBV5-6 combines with J gene TRBJ1-4, with D tentatively TRBD1 (6 bases). The CDR3 extends over 14 amino acids. With 4 bases removed from V and 6 bases from J, the gap between germline ends came to 13 bases. Germline V gene sequence: CDR1 SGHDT, CDR2 YYEEEE. CDR3 nucleotides: TGTGCCAGCAGCCCCCAGGGGTTCGATGAAAAACTGTTTTTT. This codes for CASSPQGFDEKLFF.

On this clone itself: One end of the junction fails to match germline, which may point to a read error. The chain carries TRBV29-1 and TRBJ2-7, with 8 bases fitting TRBD1. The CDR3 runs to 13 residues. Germline V gene data show CDR1 as SQVTM and CDR2 as ANQGSEA. The CDR3 nucleotides are TGCAGCGTCGAAGACAGGGGTGGGGGCGAGCAGTACTTC. Translation gives CSVEDRGGGEQYF.

The chain employs TRBV14 and TRBJ2-1; a weak D match, TRBD2 (6 bases). The V end was cut by 1 base, the J end by 7 bases, with 23 bases between. The CDR3 has 18 residues. Germline values: CDR1 SGHDN, CDR2 FVKESK. The CDR3 DNA sequence: TGTGCCAGCAGCCAAGGGGGACTGAGGGACGGAGCCTGGAATGAGCAGTTCTTC. It is translated as CASSQGGLRDGAWNEQFF.

The chain is built from TRBV28 and TRBJ2-7; TRBD2 might be the D (5 bases). The CDR3 covers 13 residues. Per germline, CDR1 MDHEN and CDR2 SYDVKM. The V end lost 7 bases, the J end lost 6 bases, and 16 bases lay between the germline ends. CDR3 residues: CASTSGGRGEQYF. Here the CDR3 DNA reads TGTGCCAGCACCTCAGGAGGACGGGGCGAGCAGTACTTC.